The 21 T cell receptor beta chains below come from one sample, sequenced in a study of blood T cell repertoires in COVID-19. Clones were sequenced by immunoSEQ multiplex PCR, and TCRdb holds only the in-frame ones, with some missing. The table shows some 200,000 clones, with roughly 79% occurring only once. Sequencing input: PBMCs or T cells enriched from blood (not recorded which). The receptors come from a woman between 45 and 65 years old with acute COVID-19.

The CDR3 sequence: CASSHKVIQGLNTEAFF. CDR3 DNA sequence: TGTGCCAGCAGCCACAAGGTTATACAGGGCCTGAACACTGAAGCTTTCTTT. V is TRBV14 and J is TRBJ1-1; D possibly corresponds to TRBD1 (6 bases). CDR3 length equals 17 residues. Trimming removed 3 bases at V and 0 bases at J, with 17 bases between. Germline V gene sequence: CDR1 SGHDN, CDR2 FVKESK.

This clone was seen just once. Other DNA sequences within the sample encode an identical CDR3. CDR3 region: CASSLGGTGYSPLHF. In nucleotides, the CDR3 is TGTGCCAGCAGCTTAGGGGGGACAGGGTATTCACCCCTCCACTTT. The chain recombines TRBV7-2 with TRBJ1-6, with 9 bases lining up with TRBD1. CDR1 and CDR2 from the germline V gene are SGHTA and FQGNSA. V lost 1 base and J lost 8; bases outside the gene matches: 3. The CDR3 has 15 amino acids.

This rearrangement joins TRBV7-2 to TRBJ2-5; D is perhaps TRBD1 (6 bases). CDR1 is SGHTA, CDR2 FQGNSA, per germline. The germline V and J ends were trimmed by 5 bases and 4 bases, with 14 bases remaining between them. The CDR3 contains 14 residues. Here the CDR3 DNA reads TGTGCCAGCAGCCCTCCCCTCAGGGGAGAGACCCAGTACTTC. It encodes CASSPPLRGETQYF.

This chain uses TRBV28 with TRBJ1-2, with D possibly matching TRBD1 (6 bases). V lost 7 bases and J 7 bases, leaving 19 bases between the germline ends. The CDR3 sequence is 14 residues long. Germline CDR1 reads MDHEN; CDR2 reads SYDVKM. CDR3 nucleotides: TGTGCCAGCACCATATCGGGGGGGCGCGGTGGCTACACCTTC. This sequence encodes CASTISGGRGGYTF.

This sequence joins TRBV27 and TRBJ2-7; 7 bases align to TRBD1. Germline CDR1 reads MNHEY; CDR2 reads SMNVEV (reference sequence). J lost 2 bases, V lost 4 bases, and 8 bases had no gene match. The CDR3 extends over 15 amino acids. The CDR3 DNA is TGTGCCAGCAGTTCCAGACAGGGTACGGCCTACGAGCAGTACTTC. Translating gives CASSSRQGTAYEQYF.

This clone was recorded many times. J is TRBJ1-2 and V is TRBV28; maybe TRBD1 (5 bases). The V end lost 7 bases, the J end lost 6 bases, and 15 bases lay between the germline ends. The CDR3 covers 13 residues. The germline V gene has CDR1 MDHEN and CDR2 SYDVKM. DNA for the CDR3: TGTGCCAGCAATCTAGGGGTAGGGAATGGCTACACCTTC. Its translation is CASNLGVGNGYTF.

Only one count was recorded for this clone. The chain uses TRBV18 and TRBJ2-1, with 10 bases identical to TRBD2. The CDR3 contains 16 residues. Germline CDR1 is KGHSH and CDR2 is LQKENI. The ends lost 6 bases at V and 4 bases at J; junction bases unmatched: 9. The CDR3 DNA follows: TGTGCCAGCTCCACTTCCGGGACTAGCGTTTACAATGAGCAGTTCTTC. Translating it yields CASSTSGTSVYNEQFF.

The chain carries TRBV19 and TRBJ1-2; possible D gene TRBD1, 5 bases. Germline-derived CDR1 and CDR2 are LNHDA and SQIVND (reference sequence). The CDR3 consists of 13 residues. Between the trimmed V and J ends, which lost 6 bases and 4 bases, there was a span of 12 bases. The CDR3 here is CASRAGLAYGYTF. Here the CDR3 DNA reads TGTGCCAGTAGGGCAGGGCTGGCCTATGGCTACACCTTC.

This clone appeared a single time. A much larger clone sits a single nucleotide away, making a read error possible. Other DNA sequences in this specimen translate into the identical CDR3. V usage is TRBV18 and J usage is TRBJ2-7; TRBD1 matches at 7 bases. CDR1 and CDR2 (germline): KGHSH, LQKENI. The CDR3 runs to 14 residues. Trimming removed 1 base from V and 2 bases from J; junction bases left unmatched: 2. The CDR3 loop is CASSPRQGTYEQYF. The CDR3 nucleotides are TGTGCCAGCTCACCACGACAGGGAACCTACGAGCAGTACTTC.

This clone was observed a single time. The rearrangement joins TRBV14 to TRBJ1-1; D is possibly TRBD1 (5 bases). V dropped 0 bases and J dropped 5 bases, with 13 bases sitting between them. Germline CDR1 reads SGHDN; CDR2 reads FVKESK. This CDR3 region has 15 residues. The CDR3 DNA reads TGTGCCAGCAGCCAAGATTGGGGGGGGGTTACTGAAGCTTTCTTT. Amino acid sequence: CASSQDWGGVTEAFF.

In its sample, this clone was seen once. The rearrangement joins TRBV28 to TRBJ2-7; 7 nucleotides align to TRBD2. The CDR3 is 15 residues long. Per the germline V gene, CDR1 is MDHEN and CDR2 is SYDVKM. J lost 1 base, V lost 6 bases, and 9 bases had no gene match. CDR3 coding DNA: TGTGCCAGCAGCCAGACTAGCTCCGGTTCCTACGAGCAGTACTTC. Amino acid sequence: CASSQTSSGSYEQYF.

V gene TRBV6-8 combines with J gene TRBJ2-2; D is possibly TRBD2 (6 bases). V shed 6 bases and J shed 2 bases, with 25 bases lying between them. This CDR3 comprises 19 residues. Germline V gives CDR1 MNHGY, CDR2 SAAAGT. The CDR3 DNA reads as TGTGCCAGCAGACCCTCCGGGACGGGGACTTTTCTTAACACCGGGGAGCTGTTTTTT. It encodes CASRPSGTGTFLNTGELFF.

The count of this clone is one. J is TRBJ1-2 and V is TRBV7-2; the D gene is possibly TRBD1 (5 bases). The length of the CDR3 is 15 residues. V shed 5 bases and J shed 4 bases, with 17 bases lying between them. Per the germline V gene, CDR1 is SGHTA and CDR2 is FQGNSA. The CDR3 spells CASSPVVQDIYGYTF. The CDR3, as DNA: TGTGCCAGCAGCCCGGTGGTACAGGACATCTATGGCTACACCTTC.

The chain couples TRBV7-9 to TRBJ2-2, with 9 bases aligning to TRBD1. The CDR3 length is 17 residues. Germline CDR1 reads SEHNR; CDR2 reads FQNEAQ (reference sequence). V lost 5 bases to trimming and J lost 2 bases; unmatched junction nucleotides: 9. The DNA for the CDR3 is TGTGCCAGCAGCCGGACCGGACAGGGGACTAACACCGGGGAGCTGTTTTTT. Residues: CASSRTGQGTNTGELFF.

The sample holds a few counts of this clone. The genes are TRBV7-2 and TRBJ2-7; the D gene is possibly TRBD2 (6 bases). CDR3 size: 14 residues. Trimming left V 0 bases short and J 7 bases short, with 13 bases between. Germline V CDR1 and CDR2: SGHTA, FQGNSA. This CDR3 reads CASSLAGGLKEQYF. CDR3 DNA: TGTGCCAGCAGCTTAGCGGGGGGTTTAAAAGAGCAGTACTTC.

V usage is TRBV6-5 and J usage is TRBJ1-6; 8 nucleotides match TRBD1. Losses at the gene ends were 5 bases for V and 7 bases for J; bases not matched to a gene: 7. Germline-derived CDR1 and CDR2 are MNHEY and SVGAGI. There are 15 residues in the CDR3. CDR3 region: CASSTRQGWNSPLHF. CDR3 sequence (DNA): TGTGCCAGCAGTACACGACAGGGGTGGAATTCACCCCTCCACTTT.

The genes are TRBV20-1 and TRBJ1-2; D is undetermined. The CDR3 extends over 11 amino acids. Germline-derived CDR1 and CDR2 are DFQATT and SNEGSKA (reference sequence). Trimming left V 4 bases short and J 3 bases short, with 6 bases between. The DNA for the CDR3 is TGCAGTGCTATCCCATACTATGGCTACACCTTC. Translation gives CSAIPYYGYTF.

The rearrangement uses TRBV9 and TRBJ2-3; TRBD2 might be the D (5 bases). The CDR3 totals 16 residues. CDR1 and CDR2 (germline): SGDLS, YYNGEE. Trimming stripped 0 bases from V and 1 base from J, with 12 bases between. The CDR3 spells CASSVGVGEGTDTQYF. In nucleotides, the CDR3 is TGTGCCAGCAGCGTAGGGGTCGGGGAAGGCACAGATACGCAGTATTTT.

The chain links TRBV28 to TRBJ1-2, with a tentative D call TRBD1 (6 bases). This CDR3 is built from 14 residues. V lost 2 bases to trimming and J lost 6 bases, with 13 bases between them. Germline-derived CDR1 and CDR2 are MDHEN and SYDVKM. CDR3 protein: CASSLPTHRDGYTF. CDR3 nucleotides: TGTGCCAGCAGTTTACCAACACACAGGGATGGCTACACCTTC.

The chain carries TRBV19 and TRBJ2-7; D is possibly TRBD2 (5 bases). V shed 0 bases and J shed 5 bases, with 14 bases lying between them. The CDR3 runs 15 residues. Germline CDR1 and CDR2: LNHDA and SQIVND (reference sequence). The CDR3 DNA follows: TGTGCCAGTAGTATAGAGGGAAGCGGTCGGCACGAGCAGTACTTC. Its translation: CASSIEGSGRHEQYF.

J is TRBJ2-7 and V is TRBV6-2 or TRBV6-3; D possibly corresponds to TRBD1 (5 bases). CDR1 MNHEY and CDR2 SVGEGT come from the germline V gene. This CDR3 spans 11 amino acids. V was shortened by 2 bases and J by 9 bases, with 8 bases between the two germline ends. The CDR3 region is CASSYGALQYF. The CDR3 DNA is TGTGCCAGCAGTTACGGGGCTCTGCAGTACTTC.